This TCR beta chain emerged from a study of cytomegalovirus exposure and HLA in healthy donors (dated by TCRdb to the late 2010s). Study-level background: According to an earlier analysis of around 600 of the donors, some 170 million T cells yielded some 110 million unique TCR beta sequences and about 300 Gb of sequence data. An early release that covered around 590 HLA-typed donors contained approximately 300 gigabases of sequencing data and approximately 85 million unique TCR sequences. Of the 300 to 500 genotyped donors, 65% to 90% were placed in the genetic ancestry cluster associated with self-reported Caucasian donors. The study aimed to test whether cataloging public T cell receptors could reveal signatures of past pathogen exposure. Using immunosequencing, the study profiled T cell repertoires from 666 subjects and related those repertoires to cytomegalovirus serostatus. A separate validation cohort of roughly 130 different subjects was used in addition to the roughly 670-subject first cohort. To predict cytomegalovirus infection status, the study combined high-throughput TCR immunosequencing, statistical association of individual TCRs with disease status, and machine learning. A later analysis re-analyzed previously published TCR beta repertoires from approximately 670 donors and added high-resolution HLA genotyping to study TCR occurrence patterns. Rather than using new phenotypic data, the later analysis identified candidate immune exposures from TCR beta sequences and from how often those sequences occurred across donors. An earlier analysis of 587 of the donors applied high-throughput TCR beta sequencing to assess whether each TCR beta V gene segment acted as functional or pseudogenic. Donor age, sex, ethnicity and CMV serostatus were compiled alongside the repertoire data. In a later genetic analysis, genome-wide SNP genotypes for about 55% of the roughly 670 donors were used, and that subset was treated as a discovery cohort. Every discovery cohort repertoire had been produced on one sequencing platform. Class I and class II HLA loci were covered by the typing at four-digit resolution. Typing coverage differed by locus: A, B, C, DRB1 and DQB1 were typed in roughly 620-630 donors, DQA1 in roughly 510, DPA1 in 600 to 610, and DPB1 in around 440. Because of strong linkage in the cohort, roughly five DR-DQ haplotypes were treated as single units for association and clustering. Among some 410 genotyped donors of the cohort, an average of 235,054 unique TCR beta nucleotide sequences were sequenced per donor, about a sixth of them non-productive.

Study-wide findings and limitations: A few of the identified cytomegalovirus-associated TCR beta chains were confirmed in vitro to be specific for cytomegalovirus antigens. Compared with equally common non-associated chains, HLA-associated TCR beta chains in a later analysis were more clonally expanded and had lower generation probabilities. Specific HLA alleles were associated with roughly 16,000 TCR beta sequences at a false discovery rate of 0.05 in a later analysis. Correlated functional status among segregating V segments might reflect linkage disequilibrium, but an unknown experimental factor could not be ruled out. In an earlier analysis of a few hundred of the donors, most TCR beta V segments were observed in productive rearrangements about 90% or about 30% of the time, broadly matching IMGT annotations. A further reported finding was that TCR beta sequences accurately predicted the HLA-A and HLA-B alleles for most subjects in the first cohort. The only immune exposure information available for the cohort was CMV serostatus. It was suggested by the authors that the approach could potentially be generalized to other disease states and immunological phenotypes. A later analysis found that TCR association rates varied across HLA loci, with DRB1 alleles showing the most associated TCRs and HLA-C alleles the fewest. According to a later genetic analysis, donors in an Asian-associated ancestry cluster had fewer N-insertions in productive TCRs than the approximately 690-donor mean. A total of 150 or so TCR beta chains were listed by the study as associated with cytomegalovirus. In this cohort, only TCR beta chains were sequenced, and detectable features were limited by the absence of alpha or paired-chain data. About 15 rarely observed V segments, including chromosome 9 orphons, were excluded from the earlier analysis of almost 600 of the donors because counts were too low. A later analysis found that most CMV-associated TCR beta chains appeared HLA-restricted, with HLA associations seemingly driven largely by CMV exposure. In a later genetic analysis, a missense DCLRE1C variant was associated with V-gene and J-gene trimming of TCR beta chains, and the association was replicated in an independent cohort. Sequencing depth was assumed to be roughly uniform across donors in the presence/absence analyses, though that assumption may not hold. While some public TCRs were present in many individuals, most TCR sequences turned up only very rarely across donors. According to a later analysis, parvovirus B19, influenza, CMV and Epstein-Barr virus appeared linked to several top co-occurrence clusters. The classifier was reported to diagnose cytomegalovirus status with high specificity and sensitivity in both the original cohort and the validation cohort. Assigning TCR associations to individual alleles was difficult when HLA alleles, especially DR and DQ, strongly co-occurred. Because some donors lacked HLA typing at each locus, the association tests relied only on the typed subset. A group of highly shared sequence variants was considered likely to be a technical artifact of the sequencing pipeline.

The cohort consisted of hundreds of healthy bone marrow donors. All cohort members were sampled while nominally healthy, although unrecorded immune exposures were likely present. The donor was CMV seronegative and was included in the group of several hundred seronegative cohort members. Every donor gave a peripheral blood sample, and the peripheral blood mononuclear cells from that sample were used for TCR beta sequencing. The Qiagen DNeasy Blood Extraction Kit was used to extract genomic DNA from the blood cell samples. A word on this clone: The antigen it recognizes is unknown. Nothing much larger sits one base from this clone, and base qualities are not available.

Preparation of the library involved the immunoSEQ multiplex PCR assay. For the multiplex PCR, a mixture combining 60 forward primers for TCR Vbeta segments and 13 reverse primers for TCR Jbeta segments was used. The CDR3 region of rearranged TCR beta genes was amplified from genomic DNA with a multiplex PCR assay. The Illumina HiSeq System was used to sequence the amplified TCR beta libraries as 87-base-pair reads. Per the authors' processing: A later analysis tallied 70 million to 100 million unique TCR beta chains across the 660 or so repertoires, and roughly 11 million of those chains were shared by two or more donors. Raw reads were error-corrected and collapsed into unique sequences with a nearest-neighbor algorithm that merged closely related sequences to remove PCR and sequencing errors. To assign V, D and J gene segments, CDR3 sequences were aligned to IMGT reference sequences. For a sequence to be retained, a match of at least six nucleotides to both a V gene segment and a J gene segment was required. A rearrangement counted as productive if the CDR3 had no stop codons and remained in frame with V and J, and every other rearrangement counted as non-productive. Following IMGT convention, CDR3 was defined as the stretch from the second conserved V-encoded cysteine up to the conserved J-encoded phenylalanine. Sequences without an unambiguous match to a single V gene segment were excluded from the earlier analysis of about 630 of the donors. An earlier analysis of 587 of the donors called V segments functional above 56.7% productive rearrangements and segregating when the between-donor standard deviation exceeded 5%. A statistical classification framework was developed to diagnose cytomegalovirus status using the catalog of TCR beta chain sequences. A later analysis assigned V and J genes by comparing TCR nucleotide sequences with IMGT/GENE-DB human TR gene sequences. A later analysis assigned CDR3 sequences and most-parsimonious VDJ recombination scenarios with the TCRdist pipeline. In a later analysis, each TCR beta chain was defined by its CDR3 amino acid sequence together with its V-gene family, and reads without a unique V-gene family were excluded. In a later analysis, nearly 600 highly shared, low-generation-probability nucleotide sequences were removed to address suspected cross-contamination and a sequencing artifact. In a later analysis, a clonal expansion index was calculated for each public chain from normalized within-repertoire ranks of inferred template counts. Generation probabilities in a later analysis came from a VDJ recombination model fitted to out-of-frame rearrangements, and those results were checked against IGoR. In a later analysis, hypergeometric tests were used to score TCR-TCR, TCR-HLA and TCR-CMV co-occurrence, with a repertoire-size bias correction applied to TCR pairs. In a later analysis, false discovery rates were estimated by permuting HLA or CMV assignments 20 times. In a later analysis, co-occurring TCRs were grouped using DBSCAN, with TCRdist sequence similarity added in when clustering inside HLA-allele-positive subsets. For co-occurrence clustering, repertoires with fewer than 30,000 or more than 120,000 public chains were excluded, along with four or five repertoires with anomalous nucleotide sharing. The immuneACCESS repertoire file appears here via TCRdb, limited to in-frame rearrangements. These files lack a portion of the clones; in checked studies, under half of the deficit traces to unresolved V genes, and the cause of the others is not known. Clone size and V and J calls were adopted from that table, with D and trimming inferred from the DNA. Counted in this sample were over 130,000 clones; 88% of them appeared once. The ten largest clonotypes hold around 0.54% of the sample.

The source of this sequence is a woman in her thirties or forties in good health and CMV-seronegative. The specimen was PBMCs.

The nucleotides are TGTGCCAGCGGCATGGACAGGGGTTTTCCCGGGGAGCTGTTTTTT. It specifies CASGMDRGFPGELFF. This receptor chain uses TRBV2 and TRBJ2-2; TRBD1 fits 9 bases in the junction. Trimming takes 8 bases off V and 6 bases off J; junction bases not matched to a gene: 10. CDR3 length: 15 amino acids, cysteine to phenylalanine. Of all the DNA, just the CDR3 is kept, 45 bases in frame from base 1. Taken from the germline V gene, the CDR1 and CDR2 loops are SNHLY and FYNNEI.